The 22 T cell receptor beta chains given below trace back to one sample, sequenced in a study of T cell repertoires in cytomegalovirus infection. Each CDR3 protein gets one entry after TCRdb re-called the reads with MiXCR. The profile shows 150,000 to 200,000 distinct CDR3 sequences, more than 9% of them singletons. The sequencing input was PBMCs. Source of these receptors: a human donor in good health (CMV status not recorded). Some clones in this sample may be carry-over from other donors' samples.

This clonotype was seen at least ten times. V and J are TRBV6-2 or TRBV6-3 and TRBJ2-1; 7 nucleotides match TRBD2. The CDR3 extends over 14 amino acids. CDR1 is MNHEY, CDR2 SVGEGT, per germline. The J segment lost 6 bases and the V segment lost 2 bases, leaving 4 bases of the junction unmatched. The CDR3 region has the DNA TGTGCCAGCAGTTACCGCGAGCGGGGCAATGAGCAGTTCTTC. Amino acid sequence: CASSYRERGNEQFF.

This clonotype was counted many times. The chain recombines TRBV7-2 with TRBJ1-4; 8 positions match TRBD1. V dropped 3 bases and J dropped 10; count of bases not matched to a gene: 4. CDR1 is SGHTA and CDR2 is FQGNSA in the germline V gene. The CDR3 length is 13 residues. The CDR3 reads CASSLDRVVKLFF. In nucleotides, the CDR3 is TGTGCCAGCAGCTTGGACAGGGTAGTAAAACTGTTTTTT.

CDR3 in amino acids: CASSLVPGHNEQFF. The DNA for the CDR3 is TGTGCCAGCAGCTTGGTGCCCGGACACAATGAGCAGTTCTTC. The rearrangement joins TRBV5-4 to TRBJ2-1, with D unresolved. V was cut by 0 bases and J by 5 bases, with 9 bases left in between. CDR3 length equals 14 residues. Germline V CDR1 and CDR2: SGHNT, YYREEE (reference sequence).

This clonotype has at least ten counts. The chain carries TRBV6-1 and TRBJ1-1; unclear D gene. Germline lookup yields CDR1 MNHNS and CDR2 SASEGT. Trimming took off 5 bases at V and 10 bases at J, with 11 bases between the two ends. The CDR3 contains 11 residues. CDR3 sequence: CASSTTPGAFF. CDR3 in DNA: TGTGCCAGCAGTACTACCCCAGGAGCTTTCTTT.

The chain links TRBV10-3 to TRBJ2-1; D is ambiguous. Germline CDR1 reads ENHRY; CDR2 reads SYGVKD. This CDR3 comprises 15 residues. Trimming shortened V by 2 bases and J by 5 bases, and 13 bases separated the two germline ends. CDR3 nucleotides: TGTGCCATCAGTGAGGTGCCCACCTATAACAATGAGCAGTTCTTC. Protein: CAISEVPTYNNEQFF.

This clonotype was counted only a few times. This chain joins TRBV5-1 and TRBJ2-7, with 9 positions matching TRBD2. The junction had 6 bases not matched to a gene; V was cut back by 4 bases and J by 1 base. Germline V lookup: CDR1 SGHRS, CDR2 YFSETQ. This CDR3 comprises 15 residues. The DNA of the CDR3 is TGCGCCAGCAGCGATGGGACTAGCTTTTCCTACGAGCAGTACTTC. This codes for CASSDGTSFSYEQYF.

This clonotype was recorded at least ten times. V gene TRBV7-2 combines with J gene TRBJ1-6; D not certain. CDR1 is SGHTA, CDR2 FQGNSA, per germline. The CDR3 runs 13 residues. Trimming removed 8 bases at V and 9 bases at J, with 14 bases between. DNA for the CDR3: TGTGCCAGCGGCCGGTTGGGGAGTTCACCCCTCCACTTT. Translated: CASGRLGSSPLHF.

The genes are TRBV14 and TRBJ2-7; 9 bases agree with TRBD1. Looked up from germline, CDR1 is SGHDN and CDR2 is FVKESK. This CDR3 is built from 15 residues. J gave up 4 bases and V 3 bases, and 7 bases lay outside the gene matches. CDR3 nucleotide sequence: TGTGCCAGCAGCCACTTCGGGACAGGGAGGTACGAGCAGTACTTC. Its protein product is CASSHFGTGRYEQYF.

This clonotype occurred many times. The V and J genes are TRBV7-9 and TRBJ2-1, with D possibly matching TRBD2 (5 bases). CDR1 and CDR2 (germline): SEHNR, FQNEAQ (reference sequence). V was shortened by 5 bases and J by 9 bases, with 17 bases between the two germline ends. The CDR3 contains 14 residues. The CDR3 region is CASSPPTRTPEQFF. The CDR3 region has the DNA TGTGCCAGCAGCCCACCTACCCGGACTCCTGAGCAGTTCTTC.

The sample holds many counts of this clonotype. The gene calls are TRBV4-3 and TRBJ1-2, with a tentative D call TRBD1 (6 bases). Germline values: CDR1 LGHNA, CDR2 YSLEER. The CDR3 extends over 14 amino acids. V was pared by 4 bases and J by 2 bases, with 11 bases between. CDR3: CASSLGQRNYGYTF. CDR3 sequence (DNA): TGCGCCAGCAGCCTAGGACAGCGCAACTATGGCTACACCTTC.

This clonotype was detected many times. This rearrangement joins TRBV28 to TRBJ2-7; 9 bases line up with TRBD1. The CDR3 sequence is 15 residues long. CDR1 MDHEN and CDR2 SYDVKM come from the germline V gene. V lost 4 bases and J lost 5; bases outside the gene matches: 9. CDR3 DNA: TGTGCCAGCAGTTCTCACAGGGGGCGGGAGAACGAGCAGTACTTC. It is translated as CASSSHRGRENEQYF.

This clonotype was seen ten or more times. This chain uses TRBV4-3 with TRBJ2-5; 7 bases are shared with TRBD1. CDR1 LGHNA and CDR2 YSLEER come from the germline V gene. This CDR3 is 15 amino acids long. The ends lost 5 bases at V and 4 bases at J; junction bases unmatched: 10. Here the CDR3 reads CASSKRQGLGETQYF. The CDR3 DNA is TGCGCCAGCAGCAAAAGACAGGGATTGGGAGAGACCCAGTACTTC.

This clonotype was recorded at least ten times. J is TRBJ1-1 and V is TRBV5-1, with 8 bases lining up with TRBD1. CDR3 size: 15 residues. Germline CDR1 and CDR2: SGHRS and YFSETQ. V lost 2 bases and J lost 6; bases outside the gene matches: 9. CDR3 sequence: CASSFAGQGGAEAFF. Here the CDR3 DNA reads TGCGCCAGCAGCTTCGCCGGACAGGGTGGCGCTGAAGCTTTCTTT.

This clonotype came up many times. This rearrangement joins TRBV7-9 to TRBJ2-7; 7 nucleotides match TRBD1. V lost 5 bases to trimming and J lost 3 bases; unmatched junction nucleotides: 13. Germline V lookup: CDR1 SEHNR, CDR2 FQNEAQ (reference sequence). The CDR3 runs to 16 residues. The CDR3 loop is CASSDNRDRRYYEQYF. CDR3 nucleotides: TGTGCCAGCAGCGATAACCGGGACAGAAGATACTACGAGCAGTACTTC.

At least ten counts were recorded for this clonotype. The genes are TRBV7-2 and TRBJ1-2; D uncertain. The germline CDR1 and CDR2 sequences are SGHTA and FQGNSA. Between the trimmed V and J ends, which lost 4 bases and 5 bases, there was a span of 14 bases. The CDR3 runs to 14 residues. The CDR3 DNA reads as TGTGCCAGCAGCTCCCTCATGCCCGGGTATGGCTACACCTTC. It encodes CASSSLMPGYGYTF.

This clonotype was picked up many times. This chain uses TRBV5-6 with TRBJ2-6; no clear D gene. Looked up from germline, CDR1 is SGHDT and CDR2 is YYEEEE. Trimming removed 3 bases at V and 4 bases at J, with 5 bases between. CDR3 length equals 13 residues. CDR3 DNA: TGTGCCAGCAGCTCCGGCGGGGCCAACGTCCTGACTTTC. It specifies CASSSGGANVLTF.

As for this clonotype: Possible read error: a much larger clone is one base away. This rearrangement joins TRBV12-3 or TRBV12-4 to TRBJ1-5, with TRBD1 as a possible D gene (5 bases). CDR3 length equals 15 residues. CDR3 sequence reads: CASSPRTRSNEPQHF. The CDR3 bases are TGTGCCAGCAGCCCTCGGACACGAAGCAATGAGCCCCAGCATTTT.

About this clonotype: One base away lies a much larger clone, so this may be a sequencing read error. The DNA of the CDR3 is TGTGCCATCAGTGGACCTACCGCGACTAGCGGGGGGCCCTCCACCGGGGAGCTGTTTTTT. This codes for CAISGPTATSGGPSTGELFF. The chain combines TRBV10-3 with TRBJ2-2, with TRBD2 identical over 13 bases. Germline values: CDR1 ENHRY, CDR2 SYGVKD. CDR3 length: 20 residues. The V and J ends lost 4 bases and 4 bases, in that order; junction bases with no gene match: 15.

This clonotype was seen many times. The J gene is TRBJ1-4, the V gene TRBV27; TRBD1 is a possible D gene (5 bases). V was shortened by 6 bases and J by 1 base, with 18 bases between the two germline ends. In germline, CDR1 is MNHEY, CDR2 SMNVEV (reference sequence). The CDR3 has 17 amino acids. This CDR3 reads CASSRVRGQGTNEKLFF. The DNA for the CDR3 is TGTGCCAGCAGCAGGGTGCGGGGCCAAGGAACTAATGAAAAACTGTTTTTT.

This chain uses TRBV29-1 with TRBJ1-2; D is perhaps TRBD1 (5 bases). Trimming pared 7 bases from V and 4 bases from J, leaving 13 bases between. This CDR3 contains 12 residues. CDR1 is SQVTM, CDR2 ANQGSEA, per germline. CDR3 sequence (DNA): TGCAGCGCCGGGACGGCCCGCTATGGCTACACCTTC. It codes for CSAGTARYGYTF.

The rearrangement links TRBV20-1 to TRBJ1-6; perhaps TRBD1 as D (5 bases). The germline CDR1 and CDR2 sequences are DFQATT and SNEGSKA (reference sequence). The CDR3 runs to 15 residues. Deletions cut 2 bases from V and 0 bases from J, with 8 bases between. The CDR3 sequence is CSARPGSSYNSPLHF. The CDR3 DNA reads TGCAGTGCTAGACCAGGGAGCTCCTATAATTCACCCCTCCACTTT.

This clonotype has more than one count but fewer than ten. The chain recombines TRBV29-1 with TRBJ1-1; D call uncertain. Germline CDR1 reads SQVTM; CDR2 reads ANQGSEA. The CDR3 is 12 residues long. The V end was cut by 4 bases, the J end by 4 bases, with 10 bases between. CDR3 nucleotide sequence: TGCAGCGTTGTTGGCGGATCCACTGAAGCTTTCTTT. This encodes CSVVGGSTEAFF.